This T cell receptor (beta chain) was obtained from a study of cytomegalovirus exposure and HLA in healthy donors. Study information: Around four fifths of 398 genotyped donors fell in the Caucasian-associated ancestry cluster.

V lost 8 bases and J 4 bases, leaving 21 bases between the germline ends. CDR3 length equals 16 residues. The germline V gene has CDR1 MNHEY and CDR2 SMNVEV (reference sequence). With respect to this clone: Its target is not known.

The primer mix had 60 Vbeta and 13 Jbeta primers. The method was immunoSEQ multiplex PCR; TCRdb's version includes in-frame clones alone and lacks a portion of them. Of roughly 200,000 clones listed, about three quarters are singletons. Whole-study findings and limits: Some segments of the V type, notably TRBV6-2 and TRBV6-3, were excluded as indistinguishable. Rare sequences made up most TCRs, while some public TCRs were found in many donors.

J is TRBJ2-1 and V is TRBV27, with D perhaps matching TRBD1 (6 bases). The TCR was taken from an older woman in good health and CMV-seropositive. Sequenced material: PBMCs. CDR3 sequence reads: CASSPPGTSMYNEQFF. DNA of the CDR3: TGTGCCAGCTCTCCTCCCGGGACAAGTATGTACAATGAGCAGTTCTTC.